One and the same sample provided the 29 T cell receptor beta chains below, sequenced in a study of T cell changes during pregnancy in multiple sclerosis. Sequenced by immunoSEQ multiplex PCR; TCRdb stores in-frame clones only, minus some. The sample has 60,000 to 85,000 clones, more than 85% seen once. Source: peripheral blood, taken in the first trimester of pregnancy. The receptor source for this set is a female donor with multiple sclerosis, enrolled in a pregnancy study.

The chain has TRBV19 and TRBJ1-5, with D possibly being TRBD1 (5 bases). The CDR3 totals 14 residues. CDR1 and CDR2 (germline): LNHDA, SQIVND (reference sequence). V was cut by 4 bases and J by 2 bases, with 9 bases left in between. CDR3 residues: CASSTGIGNQPQHF. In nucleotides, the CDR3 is TGTGCCAGTAGTACAGGGATCGGCAATCAGCCCCAGCATTTT.

This CDR3 reads CASSWTGTNYGYTF. The CDR3 DNA reads as TGCGCCAGCAGCTGGACAGGGACTAACTATGGCTACACCTTC. The chain carries TRBV5-1 and TRBJ1-2; TRBD1 aligns across 8 bases. The CDR3 has 14 amino acids. The germline V gene encodes CDR1 SGHRS and CDR2 YFSETQ. Losses at the gene ends were 3 bases for V and 0 bases for J; bases not matched to a gene: 1.

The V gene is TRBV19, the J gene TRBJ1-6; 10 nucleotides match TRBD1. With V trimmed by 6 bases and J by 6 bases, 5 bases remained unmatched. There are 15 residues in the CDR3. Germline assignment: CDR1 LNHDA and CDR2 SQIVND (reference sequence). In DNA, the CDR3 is TGTGCCAGTAGATGGGGACAGGGGTCTAATTCACCCCTCCACTTT. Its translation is CASRWGQGSNSPLHF.

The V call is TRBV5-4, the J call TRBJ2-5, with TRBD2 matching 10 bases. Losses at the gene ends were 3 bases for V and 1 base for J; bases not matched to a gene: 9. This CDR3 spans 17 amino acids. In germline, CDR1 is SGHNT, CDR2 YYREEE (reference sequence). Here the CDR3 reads CASSSPRASGGQETQYF. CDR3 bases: TGTGCCAGCAGCTCCCCTCGGGCTAGCGGGGGCCAAGAGACCCAGTACTTC.

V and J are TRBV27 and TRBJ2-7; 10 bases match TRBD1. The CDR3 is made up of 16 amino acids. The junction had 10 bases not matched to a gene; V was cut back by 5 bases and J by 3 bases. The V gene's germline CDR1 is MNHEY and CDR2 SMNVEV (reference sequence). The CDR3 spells CASSPRWGQGLYEQYF. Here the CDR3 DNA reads TGTGCCAGCAGTCCACGGTGGGGACAGGGGCTCTACGAGCAGTACTTC.

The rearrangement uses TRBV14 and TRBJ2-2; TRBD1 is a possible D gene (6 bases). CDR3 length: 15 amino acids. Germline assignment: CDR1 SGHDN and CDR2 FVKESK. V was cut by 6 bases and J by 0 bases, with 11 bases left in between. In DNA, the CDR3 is TGTGCCAGCAGTCCCGGGACACCGAACACCGGGGAGCTGTTTTTT. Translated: CASSPGTPNTGELFF.

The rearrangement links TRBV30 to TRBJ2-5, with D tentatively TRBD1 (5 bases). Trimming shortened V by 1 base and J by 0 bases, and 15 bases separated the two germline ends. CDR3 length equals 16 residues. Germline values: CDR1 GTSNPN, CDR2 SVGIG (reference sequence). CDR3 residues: CAWSAVDRPYQETQYF. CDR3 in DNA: TGTGCCTGGAGTGCCGTCGACAGACCCTACCAAGAGACCCAGTACTTC.

The CDR3 spells CASQRQYNQPQHF. Written as DNA, the CDR3 is TGTGCCAGTCAGCGACAGTATAATCAGCCCCAGCATTTT. The chain links TRBV19 to TRBJ1-5; the D gene is possibly TRBD1 (5 bases). The CDR3 contains 13 residues. With 8 bases removed from V and 4 bases from J, the gap between germline ends came to 12 bases. Germline V lookup: CDR1 LNHDA, CDR2 SQIVND (reference sequence).

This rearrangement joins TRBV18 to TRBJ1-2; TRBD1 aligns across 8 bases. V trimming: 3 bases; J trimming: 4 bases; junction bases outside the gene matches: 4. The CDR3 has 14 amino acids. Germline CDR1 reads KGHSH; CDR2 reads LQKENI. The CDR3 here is CASSPRGQGYGYTF. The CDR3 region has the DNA TGTGCCAGCTCACCGCGTGGACAGGGCTATGGCTACACCTTC.

DNA for the CDR3: TGTGCCACCAGCGCCGAGGACACTGGGGCCAACGTCCTGACTTTC. The encoded protein is CATSAEDTGANVLTF. The V call is TRBV15, the J call TRBJ2-6; tentative D call: TRBD1 (5 bases). V dropped 5 bases and J dropped 2 bases, with 10 bases sitting between them. The CDR3 length is 15 residues. Germline V gene sequence: CDR1 LNHNV, CDR2 YYDKDF (reference sequence).

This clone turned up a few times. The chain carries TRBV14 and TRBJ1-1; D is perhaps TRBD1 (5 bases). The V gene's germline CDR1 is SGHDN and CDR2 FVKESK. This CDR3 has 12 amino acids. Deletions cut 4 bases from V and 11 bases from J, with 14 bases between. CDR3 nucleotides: TGTGCCAGCAGCCCCGACTCAGGGTCCGCTTTCTTT. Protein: CASSPDSGSAFF.

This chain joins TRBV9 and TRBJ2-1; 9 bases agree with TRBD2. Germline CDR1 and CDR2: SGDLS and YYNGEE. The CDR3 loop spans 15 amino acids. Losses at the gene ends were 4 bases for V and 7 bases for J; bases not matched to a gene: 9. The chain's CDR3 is CASSPEGTSRNEQFF. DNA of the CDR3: TGTGCCAGCAGCCCGGAGGGGACTAGCAGGAATGAGCAGTTCTTC.

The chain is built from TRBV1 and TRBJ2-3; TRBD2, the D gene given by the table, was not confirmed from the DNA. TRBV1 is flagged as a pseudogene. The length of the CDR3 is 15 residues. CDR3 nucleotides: TGCACCAGCATCGAACTAGCGGGAGGTTGGGTCACGCAGTATTTT. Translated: CTSIELAGGWVTQYF.

Here the CDR3 reads CASSYQNTGELFF. CDR3 nucleotide sequence: TGTGCCAGCAGTTACCAGAACACCGGGGAGCTGTTTTTT. This rearrangement joins TRBV6-5 to TRBJ2-2; D unresolved. This CDR3 region has 13 residues. Trimming cost V 2 bases and J 1 base, with 2 bases left between them. Germline V gene lookup returns CDR1 MNHEY and CDR2 SVGAGI.

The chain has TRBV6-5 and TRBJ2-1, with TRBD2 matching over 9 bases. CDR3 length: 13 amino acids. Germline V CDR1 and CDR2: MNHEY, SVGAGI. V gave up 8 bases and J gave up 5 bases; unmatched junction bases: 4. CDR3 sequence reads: CASGGGADNEQFF. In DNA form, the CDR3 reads TGTGCCAGCGGCGGGGGGGCAGACAATGAGCAGTTCTTC.

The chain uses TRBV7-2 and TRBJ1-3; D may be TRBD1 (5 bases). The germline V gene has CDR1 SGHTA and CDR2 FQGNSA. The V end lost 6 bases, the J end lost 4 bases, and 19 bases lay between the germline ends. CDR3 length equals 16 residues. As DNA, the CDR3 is TGTGCCAGCAGGGAATGGGATCGGGGGTTGGGAAACACCATATATTTT. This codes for CASREWDRGLGNTIYF.

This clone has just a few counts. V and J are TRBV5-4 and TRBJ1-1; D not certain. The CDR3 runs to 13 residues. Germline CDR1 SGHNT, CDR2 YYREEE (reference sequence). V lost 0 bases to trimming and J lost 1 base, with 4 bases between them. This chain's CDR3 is CASSLDTNTEAFF. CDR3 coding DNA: TGTGCCAGCAGCTTGGACACGAACACTGAAGCTTTCTTT.

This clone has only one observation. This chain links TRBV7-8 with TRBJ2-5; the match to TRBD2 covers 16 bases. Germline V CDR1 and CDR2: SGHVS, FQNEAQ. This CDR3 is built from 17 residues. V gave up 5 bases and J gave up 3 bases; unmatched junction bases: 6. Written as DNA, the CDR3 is TGTGCCAGCAGCAAGGGACTAGCGGGAGGGTATGAAGAGACCCAGTACTTC. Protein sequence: CASSKGLAGGYEETQYF.

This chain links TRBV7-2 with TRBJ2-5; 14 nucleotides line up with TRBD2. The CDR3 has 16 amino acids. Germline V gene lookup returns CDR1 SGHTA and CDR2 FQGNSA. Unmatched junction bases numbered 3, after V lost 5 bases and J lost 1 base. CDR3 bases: TGTGCCAGCAGCCGGACTAGCGGGGGGTTCCAAGAGACCCAGTACTTC. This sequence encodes CASSRTSGGFQETQYF. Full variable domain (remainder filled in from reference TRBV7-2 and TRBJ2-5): GAGVSQSPSNKVTEKGKDVELRCDPISGHTALYWYRQSLGQGLEFLIYFQGNSAPDKSGLPSDRFSAERTGGSVSTLTIQRTQQEDSAVYLCASSRTSGGFQETQYFGPGTRLLVL.

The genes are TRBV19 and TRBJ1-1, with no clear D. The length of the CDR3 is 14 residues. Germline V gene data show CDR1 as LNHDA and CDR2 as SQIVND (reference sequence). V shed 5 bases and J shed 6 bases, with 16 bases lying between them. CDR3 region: CASSSLGELSEAFF. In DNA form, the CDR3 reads TGTGCCAGTAGTTCTCTCGGGGAACTGTCTGAAGCTTTCTTT.

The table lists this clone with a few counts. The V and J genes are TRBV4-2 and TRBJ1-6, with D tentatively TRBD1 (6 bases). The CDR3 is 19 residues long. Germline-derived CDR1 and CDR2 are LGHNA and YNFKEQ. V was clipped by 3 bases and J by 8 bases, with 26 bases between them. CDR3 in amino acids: CASSQGTGSPSDLDSPLHF. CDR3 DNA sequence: TGTGCCAGCAGCCAGGGTACAGGGAGCCCGTCGGATTTGGATTCACCCCTCCACTTT.

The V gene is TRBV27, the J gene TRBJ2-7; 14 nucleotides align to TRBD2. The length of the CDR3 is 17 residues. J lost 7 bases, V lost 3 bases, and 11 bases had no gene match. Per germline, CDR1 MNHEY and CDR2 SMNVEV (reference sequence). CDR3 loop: CASSFLRPGLAGDEQYF. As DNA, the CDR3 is TGTGCCAGCAGTTTCCTCCGTCCGGGACTAGCGGGGGATGAGCAGTACTTC.

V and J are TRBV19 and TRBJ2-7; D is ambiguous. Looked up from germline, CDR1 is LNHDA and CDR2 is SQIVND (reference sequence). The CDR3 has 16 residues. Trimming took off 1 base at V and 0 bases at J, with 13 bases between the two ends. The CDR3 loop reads CASSIAHSLSSYEQYF. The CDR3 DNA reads TGTGCCAGTAGTATAGCTCACAGTCTGAGCTCCTACGAGCAGTACTTC.

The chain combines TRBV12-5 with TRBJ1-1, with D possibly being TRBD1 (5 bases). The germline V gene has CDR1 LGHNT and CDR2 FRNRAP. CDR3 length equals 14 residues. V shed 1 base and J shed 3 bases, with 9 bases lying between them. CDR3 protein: CASGLGLGDTEAFF. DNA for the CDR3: TGTGCTAGTGGTTTGGGGTTAGGGGACACTGAAGCTTTCTTT.

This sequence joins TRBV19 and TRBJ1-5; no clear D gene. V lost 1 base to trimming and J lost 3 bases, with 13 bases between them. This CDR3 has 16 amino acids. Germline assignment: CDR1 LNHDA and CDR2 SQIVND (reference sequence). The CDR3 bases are TGTGCCAGTAGTATAGGGGCAGGTAAGACCAATCAGCCCCAGCATTTT. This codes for CASSIGAGKTNQPQHF.

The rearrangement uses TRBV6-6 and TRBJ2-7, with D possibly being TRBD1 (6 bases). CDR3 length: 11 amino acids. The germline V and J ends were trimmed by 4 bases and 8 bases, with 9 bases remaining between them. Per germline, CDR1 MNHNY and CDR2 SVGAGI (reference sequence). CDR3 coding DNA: TGTGCCAGCAGTTCACAGGGCCAGCAGTACTTC. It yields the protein CASSSQGQQYF.

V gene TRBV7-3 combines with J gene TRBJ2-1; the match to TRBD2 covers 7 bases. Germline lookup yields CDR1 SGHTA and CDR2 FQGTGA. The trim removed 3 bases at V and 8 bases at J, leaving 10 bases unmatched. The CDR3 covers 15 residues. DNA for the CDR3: TGTGCCAGCAGCTTCCCCGGGACTATCTGGGATGAGCAGTTCTTC. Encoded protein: CASSFPGTIWDEQFF.

Here the CDR3 reads CASSARQGFNEQFF. The CDR3 region has the DNA TGTGCCAGTAGTGCTCGCCAGGGATTCAATGAGCAGTTCTTC. The V call is TRBV19, the J call TRBJ2-1; a possible D gene is TRBD1 (5 bases). Germline V gene lookup returns CDR1 LNHDA and CDR2 SQIVND (reference sequence). CDR3 length: 14 amino acids. The V end was cut by 5 bases, the J end by 6 bases, with 14 bases between.

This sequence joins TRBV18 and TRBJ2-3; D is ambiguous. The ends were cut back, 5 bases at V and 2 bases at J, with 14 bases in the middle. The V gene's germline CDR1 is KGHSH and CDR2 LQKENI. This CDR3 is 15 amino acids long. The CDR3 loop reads CASSAVSVSTDTQYF. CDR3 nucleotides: TGTGCCAGCTCAGCAGTCAGCGTATCCACAGATACGCAGTATTTT.